This T cell receptor beta chain was recorded in a study of blood T cell repertoires in COVID-19. J gave up 8 bases and V 10 bases, and 29 bases lay outside the gene matches. Germline loops: CDR1 MNHEY, CDR2 SMNVEV (reference sequence). The CDR3 extends over 19 amino acids. This clone was seen only once. In the study's own analysis: Reference gene primer amplification gave nucleated cell count estimates. Clones were sequenced by immunoSEQ multiplex PCR, and TCRdb holds only the in-frame ones, with some missing. That table gives V, J and clone size, and the DNA gave D and trimming. The sample holds about 390,000 clones, approximately 89% seen once.

This clonotype originated in a woman aged 55-69 years with COVID-19, enrolled during active disease. Sequencing was performed on peripheral blood. The rearrangement joins TRBV27 to TRBJ2-3, with 8 bases fitting TRBD2. The CDR3 loop is CATTSWSGGGLSTGGTQYF. CDR3 coding DNA: TGTGCCACAACCTCGTGGAGCGGGGGCGGGTTATCGACGGGCGGTACGCAGTATTTT.